This entry describes one TCR beta chain. Its antigen is undetermined. Repertoires were generated with immunoSEQ multiplex PCR, while TCRdb's copy carries only in-frame clones and drops some. The table shows approximately 140,000 clones, with about 89% occurring only once. The data were taken from a study of T cell responses to AZD1222 COVID-19 vaccine. Study findings and constraints: Vaccine-associated CD4 TCRs ranged over spike, dominating at 160-218 and 743-854.

Germline V lookup: CDR1 SNHLY, CDR2 FYNNEI. This CDR3 contains 15 residues. V shed 3 bases and J shed 3 bases, with 12 bases lying between them. The chain joins TRBV2 to TRBJ2-1; TRBD2 is a possible D gene (5 bases). The source of this sequence is an adult who received the MenACWY meningococcal vaccine as a control. The source material was peripheral blood, sampled 28 days after the second dose of the MenACWY control vaccine. CDR3 residues: CASSDSSGIYNEQFF. The CDR3 coding sequence is TGTGCCAGCAGTGACTCGAGCGGCATCTACAATGAGCAGTTCTTC.